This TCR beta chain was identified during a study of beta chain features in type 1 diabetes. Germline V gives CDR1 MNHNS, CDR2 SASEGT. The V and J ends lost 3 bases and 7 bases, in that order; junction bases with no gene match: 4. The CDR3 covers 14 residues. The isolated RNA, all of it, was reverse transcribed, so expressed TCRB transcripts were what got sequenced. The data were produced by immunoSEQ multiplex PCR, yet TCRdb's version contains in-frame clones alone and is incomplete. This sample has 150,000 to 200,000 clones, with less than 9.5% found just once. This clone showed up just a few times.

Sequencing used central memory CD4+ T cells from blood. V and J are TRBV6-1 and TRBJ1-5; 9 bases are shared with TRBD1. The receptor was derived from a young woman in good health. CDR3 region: CASSDTGGRQPQHF. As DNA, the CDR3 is TGTGCCAGCAGTGATACAGGGGGCAGACAGCCCCAGCATTTT.